The present TCR beta chain was sequenced within a study of beta chain features in type 1 diabetes. There are a few counts of this clone. Expressed TCRB transcripts were sequenced after all isolated RNA was converted to cDNA. Assay used: immunoSEQ multiplex PCR; TCRdb lists only in-frame clones, some missing. The sample includes a few hundred thousand clones, around 13% of them seen just once. Germline CDR1 SGHTA, CDR2 FQGNSA. With 5 bases clipped from V and 5 bases from J, the junction kept 7 bases outside the gene matches. The CDR3 has 16 residues. The sequence derives from a man in his late teens or twenties in good health. The rearrangement links TRBV7-2 to TRBJ1-5; TRBD1 matches at 12 bases. Sequencing was carried out using naive CD4+ T cells from blood. The CDR3 here is CASSGPGTGGDQPQHF. The CDR3 DNA is TGTGCCAGCAGCGGACCCGGGACAGGGGGCGATCAGCCCCAGCATTTT.